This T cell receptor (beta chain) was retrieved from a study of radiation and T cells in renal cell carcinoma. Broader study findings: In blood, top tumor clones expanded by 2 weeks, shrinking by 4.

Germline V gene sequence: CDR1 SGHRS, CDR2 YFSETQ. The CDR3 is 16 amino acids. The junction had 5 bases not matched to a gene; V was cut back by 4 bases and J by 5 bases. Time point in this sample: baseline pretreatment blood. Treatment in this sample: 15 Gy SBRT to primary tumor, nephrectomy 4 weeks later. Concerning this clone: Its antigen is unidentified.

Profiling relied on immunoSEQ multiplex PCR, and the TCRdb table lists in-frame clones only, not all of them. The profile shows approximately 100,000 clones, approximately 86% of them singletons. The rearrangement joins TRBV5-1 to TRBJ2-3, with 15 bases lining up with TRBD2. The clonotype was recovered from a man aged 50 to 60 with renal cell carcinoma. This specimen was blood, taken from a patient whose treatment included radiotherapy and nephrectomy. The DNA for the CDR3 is TGCGCCAGCAGCCCGGGACTAGCGGGGGGATTAGATACGCAGTATTTT. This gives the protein CASSPGLAGGLDTQYF.